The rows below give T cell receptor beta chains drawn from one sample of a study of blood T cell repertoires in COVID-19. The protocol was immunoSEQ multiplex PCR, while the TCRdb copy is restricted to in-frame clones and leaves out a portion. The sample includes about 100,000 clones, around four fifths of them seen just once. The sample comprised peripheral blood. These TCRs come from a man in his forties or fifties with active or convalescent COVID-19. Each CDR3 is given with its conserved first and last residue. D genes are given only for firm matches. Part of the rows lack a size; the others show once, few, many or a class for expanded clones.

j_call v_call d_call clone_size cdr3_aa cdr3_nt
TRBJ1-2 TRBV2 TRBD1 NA CASSVRTGGFDGYTF TGTGCCAGCAGTGTCAGGACAGGGGGGTTTGATGGCTACACCTTC
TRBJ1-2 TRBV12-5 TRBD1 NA CASGLGQGNYGYTF TGTGCTAGTGGTTTGGGACAGGGGAACTATGGCTACACCTTC
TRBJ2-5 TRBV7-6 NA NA CASSPHTFRVGETQYF TGTGCCAGCAGCCCCCATACATTCCGGGTGGGAGAGACCCAGTACTTC
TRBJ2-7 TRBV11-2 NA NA CASSFERSEQYF TGTGCCAGCAGCTTTGAGAGATCCGAGCAGTACTTC
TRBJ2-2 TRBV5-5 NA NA CASSLQGFGELFF TGTGCCAGCAGCCTGCAGGGTTTCGGGGAGCTGTTTTTT
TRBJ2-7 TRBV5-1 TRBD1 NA CASSADRVEAYEQYF TGCGCCAGCAGCGCAGACAGGGTTGAGGCCTACGAGCAGTACTTC
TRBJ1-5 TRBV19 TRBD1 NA CASTQGTGGGEGNQPQHF TGTGCCAGTACCCAAGGGACAGGGGGCGGGGAAGGCAATCAGCCCCAGCATTTT
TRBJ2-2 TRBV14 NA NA CASSQEGRANTGELFF TGTGCCAGCAGCCAAGAAGGCAGGGCGAACACCGGGGAGCTGTTTTTT
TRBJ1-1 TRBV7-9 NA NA CASSFRLDTEAFF TGTGCCAGCAGCTTCCGGTTGGACACTGAAGCTTTCTTT
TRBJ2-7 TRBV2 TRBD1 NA CASSGDRDYEQYF TGTGCCAGCAGTGGAGACAGGGACTACGAGCAGTACTTC
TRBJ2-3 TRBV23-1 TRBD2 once CASSRSGLAGGRSTDTQYF TGCGCCAGCAGTCGGTCTGGGCTAGCGGGAGGAAGAAGCACAGATACGCAGTATTTT
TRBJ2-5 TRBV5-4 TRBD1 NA CASSPWGTGGGETQYF TGTGCCAGCAGCCCCTGGGGGACAGGGGGCGGAGAGACCCAGTACTTC
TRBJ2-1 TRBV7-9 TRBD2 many CASSLRGGPENEQFF TGTGCCAGCAGCTTACGGGGAGGGCCTGAGAATGAGCAGTTCTTC
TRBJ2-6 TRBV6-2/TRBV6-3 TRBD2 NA CASSPRGVPGANVLTF TGTGCCAGCAGTCCCCGGGGGGTACCTGGGGCCAACGTCCTGACTTTC
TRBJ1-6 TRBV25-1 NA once CASSESGDYDSPLHF TGTGCCAGCAGTGAGAGCGGGGACTACGATTCACCCCTCCACTTT
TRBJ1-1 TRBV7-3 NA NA CASSIPGVNTEAFF TGTGCCAGCAGCATTCCCGGGGTAAACACTGAAGCTTTCTTT
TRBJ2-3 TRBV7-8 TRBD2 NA CASTRTSEFTDTQYF TGTGCCAGCACCCGGACTAGCGAATTCACAGATACGCAGTATTTT
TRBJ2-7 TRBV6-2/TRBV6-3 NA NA CASSSIRDWASYEQYF TGTGCCAGCAGTTCCATCCGGGACTGGGCCTCCTACGAGCAGTACTTC
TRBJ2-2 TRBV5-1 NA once CASRSGSNTGELFF TGCGCCAGCAGGAGCGGGTCGAACACCGGGGAGCTGTTTTTT
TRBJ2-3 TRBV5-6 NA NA CASSLATASTDTQYF TGTGCCAGCAGCTTGGCGACAGCCAGCACAGATACGCAGTATTTT
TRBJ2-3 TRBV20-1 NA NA CSAPQGEVQYF TGCAGTGCTCCACAGGGAGAAGTGCAGTATTTT
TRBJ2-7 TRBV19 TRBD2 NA CASSIVVLAGVMDEQYF TGTGCCAGTAGTATAGTAGTCCTAGCGGGAGTGATGGACGAGCAGTACTTC
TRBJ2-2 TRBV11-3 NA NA CAGLLSTGELFF TGTGCCGGGCTTCTGTCCACCGGGGAGCTGTTTTTT
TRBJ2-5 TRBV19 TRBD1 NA CASRSPGQQSGTQYF TGTGCCAGTAGGAGTCCGGGACAGCAGTCTGGGACCCAGTACTTC
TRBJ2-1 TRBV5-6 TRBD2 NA CASSPGLADYNEQFF TGTGCCAGCAGCCCGGGACTAGCGGACTACAATGAGCAGTTCTTC
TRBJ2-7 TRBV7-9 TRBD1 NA CASSPSDRVHEQYF TGTGCCAGCAGTCCCTCGGACAGGGTCCACGAGCAGTACTTC
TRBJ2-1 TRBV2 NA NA CASLRPQSGSNEQFF TGTGCCAGCCTACGGCCCCAATCGGGTTCCAATGAGCAGTTCTTC
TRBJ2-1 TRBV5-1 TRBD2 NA CASSLGLAGGDEQFF TGCGCCAGCAGCTTGGGACTAGCGGGAGGAGATGAGCAGTTCTTC
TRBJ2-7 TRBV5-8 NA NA CASSFPGTYEQYF TGTGCCAGCAGCTTCCCCGGTACCTACGAGCAGTACTTC
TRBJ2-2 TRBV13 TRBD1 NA CASSTPGQGGTGELFF TGTGCCAGCAGCACCCCGGGACAGGGGGGAACCGGGGAGCTGTTTTTT
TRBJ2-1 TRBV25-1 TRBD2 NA CARNSGTGGFF TGTGCCAGGAATAGCGGGACGGGAGGGTTCTTC
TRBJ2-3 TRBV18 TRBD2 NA CASSPLSGSSDTQYF TGTGCCAGCTCACCGCTCAGCGGGAGTTCAGATACGCAGTATTTT
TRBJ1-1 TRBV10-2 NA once CATGRNTNTEAFF TGCGCCACAGGCCGGAACACTAACACTGAAGCTTTCTTT
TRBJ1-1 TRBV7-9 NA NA CASSIQVNTEAFF TGTGCCAGCAGCATTCAGGTGAACACTGAAGCTTTCTTT
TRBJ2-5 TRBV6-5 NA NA CASSYSISGETQYF TGTGCCAGCAGTTACTCTATTTCGGGAGAGACCCAGTACTTC
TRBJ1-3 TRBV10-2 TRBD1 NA CASRQTGVGNTIYF TGCGCCAGCAGACAAACAGGGGTCGGAAACACCATATATTTT
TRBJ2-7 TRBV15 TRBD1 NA CATSNRQGSYEQYF TGTGCCACCAGTAACCGACAGGGCTCCTACGAGCAGTACTTC
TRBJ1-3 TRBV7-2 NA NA CASSRTGESGNTIYF TGTGCCAGCAGCCGTACGGGAGAATCTGGAAACACCATATATTTT
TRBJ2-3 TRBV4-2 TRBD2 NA CASTKSSGAGADTQYF TGTGCCAGCACCAAATCCTCGGGAGCGGGAGCAGATACGCAGTATTTT
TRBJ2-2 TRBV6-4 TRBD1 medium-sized CASSDGQGNTGELFF TGTGCCAGCAGTGACGGACAGGGGAACACCGGGGAGCTGTTTTTT
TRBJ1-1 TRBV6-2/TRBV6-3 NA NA CASSYARGVDLSNTEAFF TGTGCCAGCAGTTACGCCAGGGGAGTAGACTTAAGCAACACTGAAGCTTTCTTT
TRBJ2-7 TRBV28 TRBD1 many CASSSGTGRGDEQYF TGTGCCAGCAGTTCCGGGACAGGGCGAGGGGACGAGCAGTACTTC
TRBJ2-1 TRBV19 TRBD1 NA CASSIAGGQGPYEQFF TGTGCCAGTAGTATAGCTGGGGGACAGGGGCCCTATGAGCAGTTCTTC
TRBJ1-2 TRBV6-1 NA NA CASSEAAGLDGYTF TGTGCCAGCAGTGAAGCGGCAGGGTTGGATGGCTACACCTTC
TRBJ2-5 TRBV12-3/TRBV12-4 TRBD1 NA CASSRGQGETQYF TGTGCCAGCAGCCGTGGACAGGGGGAGACCCAGTACTTC
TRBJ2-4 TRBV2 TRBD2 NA CASKLAGGGNIQYF TGTGCCAGCAAACTAGCGGGGGGAGGGAACATTCAGTACTTC
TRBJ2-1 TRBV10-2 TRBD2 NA CASTHPLRLAGVEQFF TGCGCCAGCACCCACCCCCTTAGACTAGCGGGAGTTGAGCAGTTCTTC
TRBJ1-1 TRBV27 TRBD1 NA CASSFSQGALGTEAFF TGTGCCAGCAGTTTTTCCCAGGGGGCGCTGGGAACTGAAGCTTTCTTT
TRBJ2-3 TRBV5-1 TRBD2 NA CASRREGSTDTQYF TGCGCCAGCAGGCGGGAGGGGAGCACAGATACGCAGTATTTT
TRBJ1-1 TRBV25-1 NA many CASTEPEEGSNTEAFF TGTGCCAGCACCGAACCCGAGGAGGGGTCAAACACTGAAGCTTTCTTT
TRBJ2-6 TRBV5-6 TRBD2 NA CASSGSGSRSSGANVLTF TGTGCCAGCAGCGGTAGCGGGTCCCGAAGCTCTGGGGCCAACGTCCTGACTTTC
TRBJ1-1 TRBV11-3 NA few CASSLDQWSGNTEAFF TGTGCCAGCAGCTTAGATCAGTGGTCGGGGAACACTGAAGCTTTCTTT
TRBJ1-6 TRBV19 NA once CASSGPIYNSPLHF TGTGCCAGTAGTGGGCCGATCTATAATTCACCCCTCCACTTT